Following are 16 T cell receptor beta chains from one sample sequenced in a study of blood T cell repertoires in COVID-19. Measured with immunoSEQ multiplex PCR; TCRdb has only the in-frame clones, and not every one. The table records 200,000 to 250,000 clones, around four fifths of them present only once. The source material was peripheral blood. These receptors were obtained from a man under 40 with active or convalescent COVID-19.

The chain is built from TRBV6-6 and TRBJ2-7, with 9 positions matching TRBD1. The CDR3 is made up of 14 amino acids. With V trimmed by 2 bases and J by 3 bases, 2 bases remained unmatched. CDR1 is MNHNY and CDR2 is SVGAGI in the germline V gene (reference sequence). CDR3 residues: CASSYLGQGYEQYF. CDR3 in DNA: TGTGCCAGCAGTTACCTGGGACAGGGCTACGAGCAGTACTTC.

The chain joins TRBV18 to TRBJ2-5, with D maybe TRBD2 (6 bases). Germline CDR1 and CDR2: KGHSH and LQKENI. Trimming removed 6 bases from V and 4 bases from J, with 9 bases in between. The CDR3 is 12 residues long. The CDR3 is CASSRDLETQYF. CDR3 nucleotides: TGTGCCAGCTCGCGGGACTTAGAGACCCAGTACTTC.

The V gene is TRBV4-1, the J gene TRBJ1-2; 8 bases map to TRBD1. V shed 4 bases and J 3 bases; nucleotides not matched to a gene: 4. Germline values: CDR1 MGHRA, CDR2 YSYEKL. The CDR3 extends over 14 amino acids. In DNA form, the CDR3 reads TGCGCCAGCAGCCCACAGGGGGTCGACTATGGCTACACCTTC. This encodes CASSPQGVDYGYTF.

This clone has more than one count but fewer than ten. V usage is TRBV29-1 and J usage is TRBJ1-1, with a tentative D call TRBD1 (5 bases). The germline V gene encodes CDR1 SQVTM and CDR2 ANQGSEA. Trimming left V 4 bases short and J 10 bases short, with 13 bases between. The CDR3 has 11 residues. The CDR3 DNA sequence: TGCAGCGTTGTGCAGGGCCTTCGAGCTTTCTTT. This codes for CSVVQGLRAFF.

V and J are TRBV4-1 and TRBJ2-7; 7 bases map to TRBD1. V shed 0 bases and J 4 bases; nucleotides not matched to a gene: 9. Germline lookup yields CDR1 MGHRA and CDR2 YSYEKL. The CDR3 has 16 amino acids. The CDR3 coding sequence is TGCGCCAGCAGCCAAGATGTGGGGGACAGAAGATACGAGCAGTACTTC. This encodes CASSQDVGDRRYEQYF.

This chain links TRBV3-1 (or the pseudogene TRBV3-2) with TRBJ2-5; D not resolved. This CDR3 contains 14 residues. V gave up 1 base and J gave up 7 bases, with 13 bases separating them. In germline, CDR1 is LGHDT, CDR2 YNNKEL (reference sequence). This CDR3 reads CASSQGGERGTQYF. CDR3 DNA sequence: TGTGCCAGCAGCCAAGGAGGCGAGCGCGGGACCCAGTACTTC.

The V and J genes are TRBV9 and TRBJ2-1; 10 nucleotides match TRBD1. CDR3 size: 16 residues. V was pared by 0 bases and J by 5 bases, with 5 bases of the junction left unmatched. Germline assignment: CDR1 SGDLS and CDR2 YYNGEE. The CDR3: CASSVVSGTGDNEQFF. CDR3 nucleotide sequence: TGTGCCAGCAGCGTAGTGAGCGGGACAGGGGACAATGAGCAGTTCTTC.

The chain joins TRBV11-2 to TRBJ2-1, with 7 bases fitting TRBD1. The V segment lost 6 bases and the J segment 8 bases; nucleotides outside the gene matches: 13. This CDR3 is 15 amino acids long. From germline, CDR1 is SGHAT and CDR2 FQNNGV. The CDR3, as DNA: TGTGCCAGCAGGGTGATAGGGGGCCTAAAAGATGAGCAGTTCTTC. Translating gives CASRVIGGLKDEQFF.

The chain links TRBV6-6 to TRBJ1-1; D might be TRBD1 (5 bases). The CDR3 has 15 residues. V lost 0 bases, J lost 6 bases, and 14 bases lay in between. Germline V lookup: CDR1 MNHNY, CDR2 SVGAGI (reference sequence). CDR3 sequence (DNA): TGTGCCAGCAGTTACTCGAGAATCAGGGTACCTGAAGCTTTCTTT. It codes for CASSYSRIRVPEAFF.

The chain is built from TRBV7-2 and TRBJ1-2; perhaps TRBD1 as D (6 bases). This CDR3 is built from 13 residues. Trimming took off 5 bases at V and 8 bases at J, with 15 bases between the two ends. Per the germline V gene, CDR1 is SGHTA and CDR2 is FQGNSA. This CDR3 is CASSPQGDGGYTF. CDR3 bases: TGTGCCAGCAGCCCACAGGGAGATGGGGGCTACACCTTC.

In this sample, this clone turned up once. The CDR3 reads CASSQDRTGISRNEKLFF. The CDR3 DNA follows: TGCGCCAGCAGCCAAGACCGGACAGGGATATCACGTAATGAAAAACTGTTTTTT. This rearrangement joins TRBV4-3 to TRBJ1-4; 8 nucleotides line up with TRBD1. The length of the CDR3 is 18 residues. Germline trimming cut 0 bases from V and 4 bases from J; bases unmatched to any gene: 10. Germline values: CDR1 LGHNA, CDR2 YSLEER.

Only a few counts were recorded for this clone. This rearrangement joins TRBV19 to TRBJ2-1, with 8 bases lining up with TRBD1. The V segment lost 7 bases and the J segment 7 bases; nucleotides outside the gene matches: 12. Looked up from germline, CDR1 is LNHDA and CDR2 is SQIVND (reference sequence). The CDR3 extends over 15 amino acids. CDR3 sequence (DNA): TGTGCCAGTACAACAGGTGGAACAGGGGGAAATGAGCAGTTCTTC. Translation gives CASTTGGTGGNEQFF.

V is TRBV6-5 and J is TRBJ1-2; TRBD1 matches at 9 bases. CDR3 size: 15 residues. Germline-derived CDR1 and CDR2 are MNHEY and SVGAGI. With V trimmed by 0 bases and J by 4 bases, 3 bases remained unmatched. The CDR3 is CASSYSGQGSYGYTF. The CDR3 DNA sequence: TGTGCCAGCAGTTACTCGGGACAGGGAAGCTATGGCTACACCTTC.

The chain couples TRBV27 to TRBJ2-7, with a possible D match to TRBD2 (5 bases). The ends were cut back, 8 bases at V and 3 bases at J, with 8 bases in the middle. Germline CDR1 reads MNHEY; CDR2 reads SMNVEV (reference sequence). The CDR3 extends over 11 amino acids. CDR3 in DNA: TGTGCCAGCGGGGAGTACTACGAGCAGTACTTC. It codes for CASGEYYEQYF.

The rearrangement links TRBV2 to TRBJ2-4, with unresolved D. Deletions cut 4 bases from V and 7 bases from J, with 5 bases between. The germline V gene has CDR1 SNHLY and CDR2 FYNNEI. The CDR3 sequence is 11 residues long. The CDR3: CASSAENIQYF. The CDR3 nucleotides read TGTGCCAGCAGTGCGGAGAACATTCAGTACTTC.

The chain has TRBV4-1 and TRBJ2-5; D perhaps matches TRBD2 (5 bases). The CDR3 runs 15 residues. In germline, CDR1 is MGHRA, CDR2 YSYEKL. The germline V and J ends were trimmed by 6 bases and 5 bases, with 19 bases remaining between them. The CDR3 is CASRPIPGYLETQYF. The CDR3 DNA is TGCGCCAGCAGGCCGATACCGGGATACTTGGAGACCCAGTACTTC.